The 9 T cell receptor beta chains below come from one sample, sequenced in a study of identical twins (dated by TCRdb to about 2016). The library relied on 5' RACE. The listed sequencing device is Illumina HiSeq 2000. TCRdb applied fastp at Q25 and MiXCR to the public reads, then kept only in-frame beta chains. Each CDR3 protein gets just one entry, which takes the most common genes and DNA from the rows behind it. Here the sample has roughly 250,000 distinct CDR3 sequences; 7.5% occur a single time. Roughly 5% of the sample is in the top ten clones. These same records also appear under a second study, on yellow fever vaccine responses in identical twins.

Sequenced: CD8+ T cells sorted from blood. All receptors derive from a woman under 30 in good health.

This clonotype was counted ten times or more. The chain links TRBV4-1 to TRBJ2-1, with no clear D. The CDR3 totals 11 residues. The V gene lost 1 base and the J gene lost 6 bases, with 1 base spanning the gap. CDR1 and CDR2 from the germline V gene are MGHRA and YSYEKL. DNA of the CDR3: TGCGCCAGCAGCCAAGTCAATGAGCAGTTCTTC. Amino acid sequence: CASSQVNEQFF.

This clonotype occurred a few times. The V gene is TRBV6-5, the J gene TRBJ2-2; a possible D gene is TRBD2 (6 bases). CDR3 size: 16 residues. Trimming removed 4 bases from V and 4 bases from J, with 16 bases in between. Germline lookup yields CDR1 MNHEY and CDR2 SVGAGI. The CDR3 region has the DNA TGTGCCAGCAGTTGGCGGACTAACTCAATCACCGGGGAGCTGTTTTTT. Its translation is CASSWRTNSITGELFF.

The V call is TRBV5-3, the J call TRBJ1-4; D call uncertain. TRBV5-3 carries the ORF label, with uncertain function. The V and J ends lost 9 bases and 8 bases respectively, with 17 bases between them. There are 13 residues in the CDR3. This CDR3 is CAMSPGVEEKLFF. The CDR3 DNA reads as TGTGCCATGAGCCCCGGGGTGGAGGAAAAACTGTTTTTT.

This clonotype has a handful of counts. Written as DNA, the CDR3 is TGTGCCAGCAGCCCTACAGACAGGGCTAACTATGGCTACACCTTC. This codes for CASSPTDRANYGYTF. This chain joins TRBV7-9 and TRBJ1-2, with TRBD1 identical over 7 bases. The CDR3 sequence is 15 residues long. V dropped 5 bases and J dropped 0; count of bases not matched to a gene: 6. Germline lookup yields CDR1 SEHNR and CDR2 FQNEAQ (reference sequence). Combining the CDR3 with reference TRBV7-9 and TRBJ1-2 gives the whole variable domain DTGVSQNPRHKITKRGQNVTFRCDPISEHNRLYWYRQTLGQGPEFLTYFQNEAQLEKSRLLSDRFSAERPKGSFSTLEIQRTEQGDSAMYLCASSPTDRANYGYTFGSGTRLTVV.

The V and J genes are TRBV2 and TRBJ2-7, with D tentatively TRBD1 (8 bases). Trimming took 7 bases from V and 1 from J, leaving 14 bases between them. From germline, CDR1 is SNHLY and CDR2 FYNNEI. This CDR3 has 14 amino acids. Here the CDR3 reads CASTAGDRSYEQYV. For the CDR3, the DNA is TGTGCCAGCACTGCGGGGGACAGGTCCTACGAGCAGTACGTC.

The chain uses TRBV12-3 or TRBV12-4 and TRBJ2-7; 8 nucleotides agree with TRBD2. The CDR3 is 14 amino acids. V lost 4 bases and J lost 4; bases outside the gene matches: 6. The CDR3 nucleotides are TGTGCCAGCAGTTCCGGGGGGGGGAATTACGAGCAGTACTTC. Its translation is CASSSGGGNYEQYF.

This clonotype was seen at least ten times. The rearrangement links TRBV7-8 to TRBJ2-3, with 7 bases identical to TRBD2. The germline V gene encodes CDR1 SGHVS and CDR2 FQNEAQ. The CDR3 runs 17 residues. The trim removed 2 bases at V and 2 bases at J, leaving 10 bases unmatched. CDR3 in amino acids: CASSLKVPAGLTDTQYF. In DNA form, the CDR3 reads TGTGCCAGCAGCTTAAAGGTCCCAGCGGGGCTCACAGATACGCAGTATTTT.

This clonotype was counted between two and nine times. The chain uses TRBV29-1 and TRBJ2-2, with TRBD1 matching 8 bases. The CDR3 covers 15 residues. The germline V gene encodes CDR1 SQVTM and CDR2 ANQGSEA. V dropped 1 base and J dropped 1; count of bases not matched to a gene: 2. This CDR3 reads CSVEATGVNTGELFF. CDR3 DNA sequence: TGCAGCGTTGAAGCGACAGGGGTGAACACCGGGGAGCTGTTTTTT.

This clonotype was detected only a few times. V gene TRBV7-8 combines with J gene TRBJ2-5; D uncertain. In germline, CDR1 is SGHVS, CDR2 FQNEAQ. V was pared by 10 bases and J by 0 bases, with 12 bases between. This CDR3 contains 13 residues. In DNA, the CDR3 is TGTGCCACGAAGCGAGATAACCAAGAGACCCAGTACTTC. It translates to CATKRDNQETQYF. Drawing the rest from reference TRBV7-8 and TRBJ2-5, the complete variable domain is GAGVSQSPRYKVAKRGQDVALRCDPISGHVSLFWYQQALGQGPEFLTYFQNEAQLDKSGLPSDRFFAERPEGSVSTLKIQRTQQEDSAVYLCATKRDNQETQYFGPGTRLLVL.